Each of the 5 T cell receptor delta chains below was sequenced from the same sample in a study of γδ T cells in repeated Plasmodium falciparum infection. Flow sorting of PBMC yielded separate Vgamma9/Vdelta2+ and Vdelta2-negative gammadelta T cell populations for bulk repertoire analysis. TCRdb redid the clone calls on the multiplex PCR reads with CATT. This table holds 53,000 or so delta-chain clones, roughly 2% found once. Sequencing was carried out using gamma-delta T cells from blood. The receptor set was obtained from a pool of human donors (malaria-infected and uninfected, not separated).

This clone was detected a few times. The likely explanation is a read error, given a far larger clone one base away. The same CDR3 can be traced to other DNA sequences in this sample. The chain employs TRDV2 and TRDJ1, with TRDD3 matching over 13 bases. TCRdb records no J gene; here it was assigned by comparing the DNA to germline. Germline V lookup: CDR1 GEAIGNYY, CDR2 EKD. There are 20 residues in the CDR3. The V segment lost 0 bases and the J segment 0 bases; nucleotides outside the gene matches: 12. The CDR3 nucleotides read TGTGCCTGTGACACCCTCCAACTGGGGGATACGGATTCATACACCGATAAACTCATCTTT. The encoded protein is CACDTLQLGDTDSYTDKLIF.

The table lists this clone with many counts. TCRdb pairs this DNA with a much larger clone's protein that differs at residue 11, likely a read error; the protein shown was translated from the DNA. This chain links TRDV1 with TRDJ1; D is uncertain. V shed 2 bases and J shed 3 bases, with 16 bases lying between them. This CDR3 is built from 16 residues. Germline CDR1 is TSWWSYY and CDR2 is QGS. CDR3 bases: TGTGCTCTTGGGGAAGTCGGAAAAAGGTTCGCCGATAAACTCATCTTT. Translated: CALGEVGKRFADKLIF.

This clone has just a few counts. This DNA's translation differs at residue 5 from TCRdb's protein, which comes from a much larger clone; a read error is likely, and the protein shown is translated from the DNA. The chain joins TRDV3 to TRDJ1, with TRDD3 as a possible D gene (8 bases). Since TCRdb gives no J gene, matching the DNA to germline was used here to assign it. Between the trimmed V and J ends, which lost 0 bases and 0 bases, there was a span of 32 bases. The CDR3 is 21 amino acids. Per the germline V gene, CDR1 is TVYSNPD and CDR2 is GDNSRS (reference sequence). The DNA for the CDR3 is TGTGCCTTTAGCCCCCCTTTCATTCCTACGAGGGGATACAGCTACACCGATAAACTCATCTTT. It specifies CAFSPPFIPTRGYSYTDKLIF.

About this clone itself: It is likely a read error: a sequence one base away is far more abundant. The same CDR3 is also encoded by other DNA sequences in this sample. This sequence joins TRDV2 and TRDJ1, with D unresolved. TCRdb lists no J gene, so it was determined here by aligning the DNA to germline. Trimming took off 2 bases at V and 8 bases at J, with 17 bases between the two ends. The CDR3 sequence is 14 residues long. In germline, CDR1 is GEAIGNYY, CDR2 EKD. The CDR3 region has the DNA TGTGCCTGTGACAAGGTAGGGGTCGTCGACAAACTCATCTTT. It translates to CACDKVGVVDKLIF.

This clone was recorded at least ten times. A read error likely explains why the TCRdb protein, taken from a much larger clone, differs from this DNA's translation at residue 13; the protein shown is translated from the DNA. The J gene was not called, though the V gene is TRDV1. In germline, CDR1 is TSWWSYY, CDR2 QGS. The CDR3 is 14 amino acids. As DNA, the CDR3 is TGTGCTCTTGGGGTCCCAAATGTGCCGGATAAACTCACCTTT. It encodes CALGVPNVPDKLTF.